This TCR beta chain originates from a study of T-cell reconstitution after alpha-beta-depleted transplantation in children. Whole-study results and caveats: Several hundred rapidly expanded clones from non-depleted graft cells reportedly supplied alpha-beta T cells about two months post-transplant. Elevated TCRbeta diversity at day 60 was traced, in some patients, to surviving recipient T cells and thymic progenitors.

During its preparation, the TCRbeta library received unique molecular identifiers. From the PCR reads, TCRdb called clonotypes with MiXCR, one entry per CDR3 protein. The sample contains 44,000 or so distinct CDR3 sequences, 7.5% to 10% of which appear only once. V trimming: 9 bases; J trimming: 4 bases; junction bases outside the gene matches: 5. The germline CDR1 and CDR2 sequences are SNHLY and FYNNEI. This CDR3 is 12 amino acids long. A note on this clonotype: Its matching antigen is unknown.

V and J are TRBV2 and TRBJ1-1, with TRBD1 matching over 7 bases. Sequencing used PBMCs, mostly from graft donor cells, obtained 60 days after TCRalphabeta/CD19-depleted stem cell transplant. The TCR originated in a male patient between 2 and 10 years old who had a stem cell transplant for chronic granulomatous disease, so the T cells may come from the graft donor. CDR3 region: CASLGQITEAFF. Written as DNA, the CDR3 is TGTGCCAGTTTGGGACAGATCACTGAAGCTTTCTTT.